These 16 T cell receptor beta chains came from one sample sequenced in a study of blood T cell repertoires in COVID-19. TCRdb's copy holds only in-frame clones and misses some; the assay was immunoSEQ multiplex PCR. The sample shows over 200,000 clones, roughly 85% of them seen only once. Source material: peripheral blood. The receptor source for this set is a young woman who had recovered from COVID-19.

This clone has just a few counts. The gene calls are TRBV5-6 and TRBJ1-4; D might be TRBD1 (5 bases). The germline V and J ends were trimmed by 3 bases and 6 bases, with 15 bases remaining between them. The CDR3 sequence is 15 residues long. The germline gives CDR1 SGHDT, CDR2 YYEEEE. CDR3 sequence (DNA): TGTGCCAGCAGCTCCGGAGGGGAAAGGGATGAAAAACTGTTTTTT. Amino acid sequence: CASSSGGERDEKLFF.

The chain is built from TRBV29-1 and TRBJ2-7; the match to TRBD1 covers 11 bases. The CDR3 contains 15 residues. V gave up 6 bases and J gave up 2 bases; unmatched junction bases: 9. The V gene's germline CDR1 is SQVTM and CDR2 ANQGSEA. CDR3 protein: CSVAIPGQGAYEQYF. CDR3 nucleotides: TGCAGCGTGGCGATACCGGGACAGGGGGCCTACGAGCAGTACTTC.

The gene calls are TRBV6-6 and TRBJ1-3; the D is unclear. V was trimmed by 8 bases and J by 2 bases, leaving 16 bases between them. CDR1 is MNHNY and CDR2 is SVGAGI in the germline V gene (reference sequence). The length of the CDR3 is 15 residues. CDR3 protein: CASRGANKAGNTIYF. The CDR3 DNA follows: TGTGCCAGCCGGGGAGCGAATAAAGCTGGAAACACCATATATTTT.

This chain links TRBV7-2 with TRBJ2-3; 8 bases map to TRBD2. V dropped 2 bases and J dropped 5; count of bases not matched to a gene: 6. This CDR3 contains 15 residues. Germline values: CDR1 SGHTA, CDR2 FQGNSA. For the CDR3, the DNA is TGTGCCAGCAGCTTATATTTTCTAGCGGGAGATACGCAGTATTTT. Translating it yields CASSLYFLAGDTQYF. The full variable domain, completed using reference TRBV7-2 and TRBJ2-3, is GAGVSQSPSNKVTEKGKDVELRCDPISGHTALYWYRQSLGQGLEFLIYFQGNSAPDKSGLPSDRFSAERTGGSVSTLTIQRTQQEDSAVYLCASSLYFLAGDTQYFGPGTRLTVL.

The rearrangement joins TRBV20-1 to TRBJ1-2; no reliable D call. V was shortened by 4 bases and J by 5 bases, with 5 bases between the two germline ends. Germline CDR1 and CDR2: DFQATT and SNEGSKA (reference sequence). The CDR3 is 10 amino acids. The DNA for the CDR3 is TGCAGTGCTATGGAGTATGGCTACACCTTC. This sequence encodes CSAMEYGYTF.

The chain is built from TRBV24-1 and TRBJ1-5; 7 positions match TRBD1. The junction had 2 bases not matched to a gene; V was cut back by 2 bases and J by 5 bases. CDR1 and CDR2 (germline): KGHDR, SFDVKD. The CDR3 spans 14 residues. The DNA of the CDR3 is TGTGCCACCAGTGATTACAGGGGAGATCAGCCCCAGCATTTT. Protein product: CATSDYRGDQPQHF.

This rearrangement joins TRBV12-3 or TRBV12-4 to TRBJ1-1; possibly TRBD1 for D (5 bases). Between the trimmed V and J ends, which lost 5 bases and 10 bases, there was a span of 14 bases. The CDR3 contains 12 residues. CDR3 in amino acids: CASSTYGGVAFF. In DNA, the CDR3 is TGTGCCAGCAGTACCTACGGGGGGGTAGCTTTCTTT.

The CDR3 DNA reads TGTGCCAGCAGCGTACTTCCGGGACAGGGCGACGACGAGCAGTACTTC. Its protein product is CASSVLPGQGDDEQYF. This chain joins TRBV5-4 and TRBJ2-7; 9 bases fit TRBD1. The germline CDR1 and CDR2 sequences are SGHNT and YYREEE (reference sequence). V shed 4 bases and J 5 bases; nucleotides not matched to a gene: 13. The CDR3 has 16 residues.

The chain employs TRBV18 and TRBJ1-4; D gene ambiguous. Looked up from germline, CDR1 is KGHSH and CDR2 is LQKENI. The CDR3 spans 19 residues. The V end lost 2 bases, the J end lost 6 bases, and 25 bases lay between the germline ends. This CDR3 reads CASSPGLMQVNLRDEKLFF. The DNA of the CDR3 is TGTGCCAGCTCACCAGGGCTAATGCAAGTAAACTTGAGAGATGAAAAACTGTTTTTT.

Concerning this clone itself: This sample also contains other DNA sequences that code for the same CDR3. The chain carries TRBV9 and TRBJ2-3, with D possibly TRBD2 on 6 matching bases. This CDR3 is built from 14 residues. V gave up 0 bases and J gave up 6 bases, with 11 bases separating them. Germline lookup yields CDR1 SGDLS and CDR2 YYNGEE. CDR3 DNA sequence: TGTGCCAGCAGCGTAGGACTAGTGGGCGATACGCAGTATTTT. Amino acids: CASSVGLVGDTQYF.

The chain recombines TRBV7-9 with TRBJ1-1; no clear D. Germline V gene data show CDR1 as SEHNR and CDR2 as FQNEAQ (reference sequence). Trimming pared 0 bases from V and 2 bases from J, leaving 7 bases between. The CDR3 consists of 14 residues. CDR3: CASSLARGNTEAFF. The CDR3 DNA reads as TGTGCCAGCAGCTTAGCGCGGGGTAACACTGAAGCTTTCTTT.

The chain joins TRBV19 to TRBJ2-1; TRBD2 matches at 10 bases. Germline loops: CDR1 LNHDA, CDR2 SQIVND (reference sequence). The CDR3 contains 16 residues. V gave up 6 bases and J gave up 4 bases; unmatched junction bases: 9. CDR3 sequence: CASSAMGLARYNEQFF. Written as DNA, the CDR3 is TGTGCCAGTAGCGCGATGGGACTAGCGAGATACAATGAGCAGTTCTTC.

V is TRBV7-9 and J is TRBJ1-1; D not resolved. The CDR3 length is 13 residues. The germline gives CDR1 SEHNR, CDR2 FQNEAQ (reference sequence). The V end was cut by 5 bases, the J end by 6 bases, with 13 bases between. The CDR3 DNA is TGTGCCAGCAGCCTCAGGATTGAGCCTGAAGCTTTCTTT. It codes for CASSLRIEPEAFF.

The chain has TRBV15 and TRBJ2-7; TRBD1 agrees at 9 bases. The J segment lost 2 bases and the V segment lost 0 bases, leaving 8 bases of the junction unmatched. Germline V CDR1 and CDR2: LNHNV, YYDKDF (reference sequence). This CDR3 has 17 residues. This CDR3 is CATSRDSGQGFTYEQYF. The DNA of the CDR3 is TGTGCCACCAGCAGAGATAGCGGACAGGGGTTTACCTACGAGCAGTACTTC. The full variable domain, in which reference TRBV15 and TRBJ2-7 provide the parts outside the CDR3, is DAMVIQNPRYQVTQFGKPVTLSCSQTLNHNVMYWYQQKSSQAPKLLFHYYDKDFNNEADTPDNFQSRRPNTSFCFLDIRSPGLGDTAMYLCATSRDSGQGFTYEQYFGPGTRLTVT.

The CDR3 here is CASSPDRGGGTEAFF. CDR3 sequence (DNA): TGCGCCAGCAGCCCTGATAGGGGAGGGGGCACTGAAGCTTTCTTT. The chain carries TRBV4-3 and TRBJ1-1; D is perhaps TRBD1 (6 bases). The CDR3 sequence is 15 residues long. Germline CDR1 is LGHNA and CDR2 is YSLEER. Trimming took off 4 bases at V and 4 bases at J, with 16 bases between the two ends.

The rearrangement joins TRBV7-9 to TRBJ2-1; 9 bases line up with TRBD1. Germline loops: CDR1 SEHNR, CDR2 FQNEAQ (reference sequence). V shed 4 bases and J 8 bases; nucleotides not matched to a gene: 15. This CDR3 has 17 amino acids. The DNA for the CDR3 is TGTGCCAGCAGCTCCCTTCATAGGGACAGGGTGGTGGATGAGCAGTTCTTC. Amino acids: CASSSLHRDRVVDEQFF.